This T cell receptor beta chain is drawn from a study of PD-L1 blockade in urothelial cancer. As for the study in general: Timepoints chosen for blood analysis were 3 weeks (second dose) and 6 weeks after treatment start. A median blood sample held roughly 150,000 T cells and around 80,000 unique TCRs.

This sample's time point: pretreatment peripheral blood. Study outcomes and limitations: Below-median blood TCR clonality before treatment forecast better survival.

On this clone: Its matching antigen is unknown.

Synthetic TCR analog templates were added to each PCR reaction. Sequencing was performed with immunoSEQ multiplex PCR; in TCRdb, only in-frame clones are kept and a portion is missing. The repertoire includes approximately 70,000 clones, around 84% of them detected once, and approximately 10% sits in the top ten. Sequenced here: PBMCs, sampled around atezolizumab (anti-PD-L1) treatment. The origin of this receptor is a woman aged 70 to 79 with urothelial cancer.

The CDR3 sequence: CASSPYQGEQETQYF. CDR3 DNA: TGTGCCAGCTCACCGTATCAGGGGGAACAAGAGACCCAGTACTTC. V is TRBV18 and J is TRBJ2-5; TRBD1 aligns across 7 bases. Germline trimming cut 3 bases from V and 2 bases from J; bases unmatched to any gene: 6. The CDR3 has 15 amino acids. Germline-derived CDR1 and CDR2 are KGHSH and LQKENI. Full variable domain (rest looked up from reference TRBV18 and TRBJ2-5): NAGVMQNPRHLVRRRGQEARLRCSPMKGHSHVYWYRQLPEEGLKFMVYLQKENIIDESGMPKERFSAEFPKEGPSILRIQQVVRGDSAAYFCASSPYQGEQETQYFGPGTRLLVL.